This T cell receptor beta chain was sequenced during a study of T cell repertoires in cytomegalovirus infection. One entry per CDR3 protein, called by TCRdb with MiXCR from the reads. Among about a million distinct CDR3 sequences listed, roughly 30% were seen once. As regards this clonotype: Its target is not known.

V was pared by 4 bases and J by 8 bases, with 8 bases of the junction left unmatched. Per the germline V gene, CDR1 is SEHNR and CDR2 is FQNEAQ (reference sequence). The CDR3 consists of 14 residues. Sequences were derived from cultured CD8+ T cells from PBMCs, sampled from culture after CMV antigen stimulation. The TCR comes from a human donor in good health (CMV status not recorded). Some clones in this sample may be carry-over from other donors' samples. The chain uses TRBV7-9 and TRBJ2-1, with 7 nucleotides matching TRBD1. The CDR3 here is CASSSPGQSYEQFF. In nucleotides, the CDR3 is TGTGCCAGCAGCTCCCCGGGACAGTCCTATGAGCAGTTCTTC. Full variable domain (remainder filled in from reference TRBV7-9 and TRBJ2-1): DTGVSQNPRHKITKRGQNVTFRCDPISEHNRLYWYRQTLGQGPEFLTYFQNEAQLEKSRLLSDRFSAERPKGSFSTLEIQRTEQGDSAMYLCASSSPGQSYEQFFGPGTRLTVL.